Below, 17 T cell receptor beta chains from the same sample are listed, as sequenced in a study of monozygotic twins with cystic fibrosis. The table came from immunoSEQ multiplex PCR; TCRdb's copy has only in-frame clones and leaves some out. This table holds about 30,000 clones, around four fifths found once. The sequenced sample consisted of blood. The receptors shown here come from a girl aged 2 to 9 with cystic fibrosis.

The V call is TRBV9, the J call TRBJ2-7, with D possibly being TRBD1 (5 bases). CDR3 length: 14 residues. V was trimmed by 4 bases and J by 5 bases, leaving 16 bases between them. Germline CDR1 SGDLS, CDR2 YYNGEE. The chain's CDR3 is CASSQRQISHEQYF. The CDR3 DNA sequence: TGTGCCAGCAGCCAGAGACAGATATCCCACGAGCAGTACTTC.

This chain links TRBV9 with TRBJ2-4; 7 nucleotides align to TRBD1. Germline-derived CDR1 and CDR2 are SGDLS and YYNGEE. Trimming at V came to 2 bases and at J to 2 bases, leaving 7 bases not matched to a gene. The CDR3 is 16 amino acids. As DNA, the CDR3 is TGTGCCAGCAGCGTTGGACAGGTGGGCTCCAAAAACATTCAGTACTTC. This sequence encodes CASSVGQVGSKNIQYF.

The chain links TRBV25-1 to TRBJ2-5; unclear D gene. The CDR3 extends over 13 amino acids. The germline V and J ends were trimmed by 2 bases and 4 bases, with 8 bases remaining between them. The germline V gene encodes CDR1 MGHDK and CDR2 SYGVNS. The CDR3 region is CASSERFGETQYF. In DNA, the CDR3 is TGTGCCAGCAGTGAAAGATTTGGAGAGACCCAGTACTTC.

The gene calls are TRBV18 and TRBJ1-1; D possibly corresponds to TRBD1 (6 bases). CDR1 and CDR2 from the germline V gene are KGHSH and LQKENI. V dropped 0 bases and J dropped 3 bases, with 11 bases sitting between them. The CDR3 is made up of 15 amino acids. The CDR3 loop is CASSPPEGVYTEAFF. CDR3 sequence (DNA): TGTGCCAGCTCACCACCGGAGGGGGTCTACACTGAAGCTTTCTTT.

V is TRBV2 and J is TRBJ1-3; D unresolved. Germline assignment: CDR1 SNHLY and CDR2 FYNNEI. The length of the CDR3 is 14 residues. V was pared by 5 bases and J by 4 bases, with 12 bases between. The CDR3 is CASSFGFGGNTIYF. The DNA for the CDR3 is TGTGCCAGCAGTTTCGGGTTTGGAGGAAACACCATATATTTT.

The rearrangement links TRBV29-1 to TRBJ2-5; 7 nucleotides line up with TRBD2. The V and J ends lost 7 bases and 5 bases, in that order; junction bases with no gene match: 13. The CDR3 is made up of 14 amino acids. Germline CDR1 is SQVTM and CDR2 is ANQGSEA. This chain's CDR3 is CSATRGSVGETQYF. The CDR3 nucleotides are TGCAGCGCGACTCGCGGGAGCGTAGGTGAGACCCAGTACTTC. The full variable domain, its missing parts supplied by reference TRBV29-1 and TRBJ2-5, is SAVISQKPSRDICQRGTSLTIQCQVDSQVTMMFWYRQQPGQSLTLIATANQGSEATYESGFVIDKFPISRPNLTFSTLTVSNMSPEDSSIYLCSATRGSVGETQYFGPGTRLLVL.

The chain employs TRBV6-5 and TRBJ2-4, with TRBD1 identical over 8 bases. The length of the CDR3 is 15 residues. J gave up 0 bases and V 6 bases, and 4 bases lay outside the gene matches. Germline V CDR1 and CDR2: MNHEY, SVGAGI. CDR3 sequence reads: CASRGQASAKNIQYF. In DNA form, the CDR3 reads TGTGCCAGCAGGGGACAGGCCTCAGCCAAAAACATTCAGTACTTC.

Here the CDR3 reads CASSLGPGRGTDTQYF. In nucleotides, the CDR3 is TGTGCCAGCAGTCTCGGGCCCGGCCGGGGCACAGATACGCAGTATTTT. This sequence joins TRBV11-1 and TRBJ2-3; no definite D call. Germline V gives CDR1 SGHAT, CDR2 FQDESV (reference sequence). The CDR3 is 16 residues long. V was cut by 6 bases and J by 1 base, with 17 bases left in between.

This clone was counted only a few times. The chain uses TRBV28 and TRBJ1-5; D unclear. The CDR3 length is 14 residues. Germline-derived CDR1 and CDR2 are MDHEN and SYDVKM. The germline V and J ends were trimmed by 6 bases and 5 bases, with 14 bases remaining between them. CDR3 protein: CASRLSTPYQPQHF. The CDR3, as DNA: TGTGCCAGCAGATTGTCGACACCCTATCAGCCCCAGCATTTT. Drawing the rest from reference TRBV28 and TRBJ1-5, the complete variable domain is DVKVTQSSRYLVKRTGEKVFLECVQDMDHENMFWYRQDPGLGLRLIYFSYDVKMKEKGDIPEGYSVSREKKERFSLILESASTNQTSMYLCASRLSTPYQPQHFGDGTRLSIL.

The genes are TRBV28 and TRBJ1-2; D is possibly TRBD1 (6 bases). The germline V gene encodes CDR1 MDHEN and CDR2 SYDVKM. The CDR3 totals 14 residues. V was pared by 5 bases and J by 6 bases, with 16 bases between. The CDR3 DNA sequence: TGTGCCAGCAGTGGGGGTACGGACAGAGATGGCTACACCTTC. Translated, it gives CASSGGTDRDGYTF.

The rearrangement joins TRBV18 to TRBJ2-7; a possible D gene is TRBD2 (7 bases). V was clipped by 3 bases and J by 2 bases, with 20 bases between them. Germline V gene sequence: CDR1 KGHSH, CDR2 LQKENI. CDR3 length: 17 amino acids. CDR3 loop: CASSPTSGGGGTYEQYF. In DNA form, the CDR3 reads TGTGCCAGCTCACCGACCTCTGGTGGCGGGGGCACCTACGAGCAGTACTTC.

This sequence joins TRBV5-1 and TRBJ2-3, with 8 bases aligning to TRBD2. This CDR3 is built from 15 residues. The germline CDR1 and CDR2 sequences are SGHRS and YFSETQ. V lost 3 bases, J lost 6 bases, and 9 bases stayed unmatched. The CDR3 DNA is TGCGCCAGCAGCTCCTCTAGCGGGCGGAGCGATACGCAGTATTTT. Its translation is CASSSSSGRSDTQYF.

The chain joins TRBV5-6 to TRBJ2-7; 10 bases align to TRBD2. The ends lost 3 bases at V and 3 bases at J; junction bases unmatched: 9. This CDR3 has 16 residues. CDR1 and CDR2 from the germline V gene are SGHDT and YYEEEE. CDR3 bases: TGTGCCAGCAGCTCCCTGGCACTAGCGGGAAACTACGAGCAGTACTTC. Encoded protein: CASSSLALAGNYEQYF.

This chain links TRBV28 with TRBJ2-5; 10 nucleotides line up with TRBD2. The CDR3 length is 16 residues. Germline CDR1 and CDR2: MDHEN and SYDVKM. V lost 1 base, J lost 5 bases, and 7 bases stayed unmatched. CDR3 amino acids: CASSLSLAGARETQYF. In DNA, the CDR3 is TGTGCCAGCAGTTTATCTCTAGCGGGAGCTAGGGAGACCCAGTACTTC.

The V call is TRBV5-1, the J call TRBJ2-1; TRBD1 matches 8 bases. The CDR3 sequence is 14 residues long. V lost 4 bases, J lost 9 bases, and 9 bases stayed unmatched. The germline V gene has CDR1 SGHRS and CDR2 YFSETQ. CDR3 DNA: TGCGCCAGCAGCAGCGACAGGGGAGCGGGTGAGCAGTTCTTC. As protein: CASSSDRGAGEQFF.

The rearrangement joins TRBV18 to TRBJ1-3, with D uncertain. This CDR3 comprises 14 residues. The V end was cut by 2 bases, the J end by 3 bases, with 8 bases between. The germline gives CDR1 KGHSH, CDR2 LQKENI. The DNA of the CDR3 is TGTGCCAGCTCACCAAGCGGAGGTGGAAACACCATATATTTT. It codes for CASSPSGGGNTIYF.

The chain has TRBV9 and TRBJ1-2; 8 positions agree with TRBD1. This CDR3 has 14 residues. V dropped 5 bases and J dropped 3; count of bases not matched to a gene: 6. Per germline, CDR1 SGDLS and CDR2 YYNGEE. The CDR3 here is CASRAGQDDYGYTF. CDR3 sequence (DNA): TGTGCCAGCAGGGCGGGACAGGACGACTATGGCTACACCTTC.